Listed below are T cell receptor beta chains from one sample, sequenced in a study of T cell repertoires in cytomegalovirus infection. MiXCR, run by TCRdb on the reads, gives a single entry per CDR3 protein. Altogether 750,000 to 950,000 distinct CDR3 sequences are present, around 29% being singletons, with the ten largest covering approximately 14%. No antigen has been identified for these receptors. The sequencing used cultured CD8+ T cells from PBMCs, collected from culture after CMV antigen stimulation. These receptors were obtained from a human donor in good health (CMV status not recorded). Some clones in this sample may be carry-over from other donors' samples. CDR3s include the opening cysteine and the closing phenylalanine or tryptophan. A D gene is named only where the DNA matches it firmly. For some rows the clone size is stated as once, few or many, or as a class when expanded; others skip it.

V gene	clone size	J gene	D gene	CDR3 DNA	CDR3 protein
TRBV9	few	TRBJ1-6	NA	TGTGCCAGCAGTTCCGGGGGACGGAATTCACCCCTCCACTTT	CASSSGGRNSPLHF
TRBV6-1	few	TRBJ2-7	TRBD1	TGTGCCAGCAGTGAAGCGGGGTGGCAGGGGGTTGCCGAGCAGTACTTC	CASSEAGWQGVAEQYF
TRBV9	few	TRBJ1-4	NA	TGTGCCAGCAGCTCAACGGGGAAGGGAAAACTGTTTTTT	CASSSTGKGKLFF
TRBV6-1	NA	TRBJ1-1	NA	TGTGCCAGCAGTACGGGGGGGCTGGCTGAAGCTTTCTTT	CASSTGGLAEAFF
TRBV6-5	few	TRBJ2-3	TRBD1	TGTGCCAGCAGTCTTGGGACAGGGACCGGCGAGTATTTT	CASSLGTGTGEYF
TRBV4-2	NA	TRBJ2-7	NA	TGTGCCAGCAGCCAAGATTATGGGGGAACCTACGAGCAGTACTTC	CASSQDYGGTYEQYF
TRBV7-6	many	TRBJ1-1	NA	TGTGCCAGCAGCTCAGGAACATACACTGAAGCTTTCTTT	CASSSGTYTEAFF
TRBV6-1	NA	TRBJ1-2	NA	TGTGCCAGCACGGGCTCACCGGGGGGCTACACCTTC	CASTGSPGGYTF
TRBV6-6	few	TRBJ2-3	TRBD1	TGTGCCAGCAGTGGACAGGGTCCAGATACGCAGTATTTT	CASSGQGPDTQYF
TRBV28	few	TRBJ2-1	TRBD1	TGTGCCAGCAGTCCCTCGACAGGGCTTTCTTACAATGAGCAGTTCTTC	CASSPSTGLSYNEQFF
TRBV10-3	NA	TRBJ1-2	NA	TGTGCCATCAAAACCGACAGCCGCTATGGCTACACCTTC	CAIKTDSRYGYTF
TRBV10-3	few	TRBJ1-1	NA	TGTGCCATCACCCCGGAGGGGAGACAAACTGAAGCTTTCTTT	CAITPEGRQTEAFF
TRBV9	few	TRBJ2-5	NA	TGTGCCAGCAGCGTAGGGGCCGGCCAAGAGACCCAGTACTTC	CASSVGAGQETQYF
TRBV7-9	NA	TRBJ1-2	NA	TGTGCCAGCAGCTTAGTGAGGACGGACTATTATGGCTACACCTTC	CASSLVRTDYYGYTF
TRBV7-2	medium-sized	TRBJ1-1	TRBD1	TGTGCCAGCAGCTTAGTGCGGACAGGGGGTACTGAAGCTTTCTTT	CASSLVRTGGTEAFF
TRBV6-2/TRBV6-3	NA	TRBJ1-5	TRBD1	TGTGCCAGCGGACAGGCTTATAGCAATCAGCCCCAGCATTTT	CASGQAYSNQPQHF
TRBV2	NA	TRBJ1-1	NA	TGTGCCAGCAGTGAATCCCCAGAAAACACTGAAGCTTTCTTT	CASSESPENTEAFF
TRBV19	NA	TRBJ1-1	TRBD1	TGTGCCAGTAGTATCGACAGGGCCGCGAGCACTGAAGCTTTCTTT	CASSIDRAASTEAFF
TRBV2	NA	TRBJ2-3	TRBD2	TGTGCCAGCACGGGACTAGCGGGGGGAATATCTAGCACAGATACGCAGTATTTT	CASTGLAGGISSTDTQYF
TRBV7-6	NA	TRBJ2-2	TRBD2	TGTGCCAGCAGCTTAAACGGGGGGGTGAACACCGGGGAGCTGTTTTTT	CASSLNGGVNTGELFF
TRBV10-3	many	TRBJ2-6	NA	TGTGCCATCAGTGAGCAGCCCCTGGGAAACCCTGGGGCCAACGTCCTGACTTTC	CAISEQPLGNPGANVLTF
TRBV7-6	NA	TRBJ2-7	NA	TGTGCTAGCAGCCCCGGCTGGGGAGACGAGCAGTACTTC	CASSPGWGDEQYF
TRBV12-3/TRBV12-4	many	TRBJ2-7	NA	TGTGCCAGCAGTTTGGCCGGGACACCCACCTACGAGCAGTACTTC	CASSLAGTPTYEQYF
TRBV11-2	few	TRBJ2-3	NA	TGTGCCAGCAGTCGTAATACGCAGTATTTT	CASSRNTQYF
TRBV15	NA	TRBJ1-1	NA	TGTGCCACCAGCCCTGAGGTTTCCCTGAACACTGAAGCTTTCTTT	CATSPEVSLNTEAFF
TRBV7-9	NA	TRBJ1-5	NA	TGTGCCAGCAGCGGGACGGTGACTAGCAATCAGCCCCAGCATTTT	CASSGTVTSNQPQHF